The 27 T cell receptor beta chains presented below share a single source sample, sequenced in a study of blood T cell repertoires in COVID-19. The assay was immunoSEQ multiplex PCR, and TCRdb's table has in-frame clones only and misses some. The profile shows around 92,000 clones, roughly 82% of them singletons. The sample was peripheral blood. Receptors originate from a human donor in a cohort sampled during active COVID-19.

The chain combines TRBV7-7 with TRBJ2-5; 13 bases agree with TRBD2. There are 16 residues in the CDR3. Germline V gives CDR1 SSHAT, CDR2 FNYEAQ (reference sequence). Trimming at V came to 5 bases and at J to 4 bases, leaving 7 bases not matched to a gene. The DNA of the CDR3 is TGTGCCAGCAGCCTCCGACTAGCGGGGGGACCAGAGACCCAGTACTTC. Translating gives CASSLRLAGGPETQYF.

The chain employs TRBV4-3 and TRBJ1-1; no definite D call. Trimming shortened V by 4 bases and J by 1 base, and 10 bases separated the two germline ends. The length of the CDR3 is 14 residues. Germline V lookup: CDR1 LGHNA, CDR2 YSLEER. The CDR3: CASSPSMANTEAFF. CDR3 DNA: TGCGCCAGCAGCCCCTCGATGGCGAACACTGAAGCTTTCTTT.

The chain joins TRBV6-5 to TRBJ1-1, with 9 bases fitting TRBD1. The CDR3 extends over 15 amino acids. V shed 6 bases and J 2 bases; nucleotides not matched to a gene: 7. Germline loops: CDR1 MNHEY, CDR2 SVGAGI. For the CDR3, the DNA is TGTGCCAGCAGAAGGGACAGGGCTCCCAACACTGAAGCTTTCTTT. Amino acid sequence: CASRRDRAPNTEAFF.

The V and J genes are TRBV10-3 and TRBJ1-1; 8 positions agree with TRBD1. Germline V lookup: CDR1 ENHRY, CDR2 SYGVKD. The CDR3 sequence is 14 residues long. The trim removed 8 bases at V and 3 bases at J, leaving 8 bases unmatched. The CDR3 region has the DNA TGTGCCATCCGGACCAGGGGGCTAGACACTGAAGCTTTCTTT. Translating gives CAIRTRGLDTEAFF.

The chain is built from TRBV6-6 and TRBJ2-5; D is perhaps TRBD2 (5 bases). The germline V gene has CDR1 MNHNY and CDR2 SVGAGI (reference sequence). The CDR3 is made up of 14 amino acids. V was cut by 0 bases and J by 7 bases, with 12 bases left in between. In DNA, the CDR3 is TGTGCCAGCAGTTACTCCGGGGAGTGGAGGACCCAGTACTTC. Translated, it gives CASSYSGEWRTQYF.

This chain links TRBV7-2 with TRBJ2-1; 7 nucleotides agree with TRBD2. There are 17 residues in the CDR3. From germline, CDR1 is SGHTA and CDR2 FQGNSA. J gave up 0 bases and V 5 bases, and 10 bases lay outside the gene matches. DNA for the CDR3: TGTGCCAGCAGCCATACTAGCGTAAGGAGCTCCTACAATGAGCAGTTCTTC. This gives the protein CASSHTSVRSSYNEQFF.

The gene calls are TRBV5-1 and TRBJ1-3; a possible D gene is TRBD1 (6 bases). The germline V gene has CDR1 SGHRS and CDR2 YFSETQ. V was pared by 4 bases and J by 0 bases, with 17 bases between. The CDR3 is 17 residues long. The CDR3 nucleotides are TGCGCCAGCAGCACCGGACAGCTTGACTTCTCTGGAAACACCATATATTTT. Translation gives CASSTGQLDFSGNTIYF.

The CDR3, as DNA: TGTGCCAGCAGTTTATGGCGGGATGAAAAACTGTTTTTT. Protein: CASSLWRDEKLFF. The chain combines TRBV28 with TRBJ1-4; D uncertain. Trimming cost V 0 bases and J 6 bases, with 5 bases left between them. The CDR3 covers 13 residues. Germline V gene lookup returns CDR1 MDHEN and CDR2 SYDVKM.

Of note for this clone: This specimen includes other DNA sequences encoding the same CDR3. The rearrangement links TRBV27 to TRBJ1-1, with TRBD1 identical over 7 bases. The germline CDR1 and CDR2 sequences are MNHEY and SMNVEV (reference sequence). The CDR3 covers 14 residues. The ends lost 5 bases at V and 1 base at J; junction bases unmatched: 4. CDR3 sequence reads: CASSPGTANTEAFF. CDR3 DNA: TGTGCCAGCAGTCCCGGGACAGCGAACACTGAAGCTTTCTTT.

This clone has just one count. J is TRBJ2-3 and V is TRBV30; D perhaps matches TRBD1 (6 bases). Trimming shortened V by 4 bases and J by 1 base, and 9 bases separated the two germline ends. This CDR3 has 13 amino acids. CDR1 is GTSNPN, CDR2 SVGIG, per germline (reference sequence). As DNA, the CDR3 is TGTGCCTGGAAGGGGGTGGGCACAGATACGCAGTATTTT. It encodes CAWKGVGTDTQYF.

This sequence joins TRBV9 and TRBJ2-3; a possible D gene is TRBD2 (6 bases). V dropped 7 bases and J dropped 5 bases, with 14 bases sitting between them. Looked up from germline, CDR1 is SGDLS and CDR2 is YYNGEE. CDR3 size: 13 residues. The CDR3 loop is CASERASGDTQYF. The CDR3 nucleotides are TGTGCCAGCGAGCGGGCGTCAGGAGATACGCAGTATTTT.

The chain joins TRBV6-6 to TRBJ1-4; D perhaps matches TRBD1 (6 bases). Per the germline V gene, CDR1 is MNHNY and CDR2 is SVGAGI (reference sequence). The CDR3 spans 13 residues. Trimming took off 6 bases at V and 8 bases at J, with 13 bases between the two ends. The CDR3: CASSPGTLEKLFF. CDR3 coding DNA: TGTGCCAGCAGCCCAGGGACACTCGAAAAACTGTTTTTT.

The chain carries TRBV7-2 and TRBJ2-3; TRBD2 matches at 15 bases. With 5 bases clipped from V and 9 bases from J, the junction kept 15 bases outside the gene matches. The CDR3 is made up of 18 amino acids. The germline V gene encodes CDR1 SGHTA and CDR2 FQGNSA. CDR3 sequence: CASSPGLAGGGLLETQYF. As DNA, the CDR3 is TGTGCCAGCAGCCCCGGACTAGCGGGGGGGGGCCTGTTGGAAACGCAGTATTTT.

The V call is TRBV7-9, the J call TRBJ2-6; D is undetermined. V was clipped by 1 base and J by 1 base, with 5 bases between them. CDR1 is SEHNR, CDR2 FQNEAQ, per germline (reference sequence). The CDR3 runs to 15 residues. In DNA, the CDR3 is TGTGCCAGCAGCTTAGGGCAGTCTGGGGCCAACGTCCTGACTTTC. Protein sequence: CASSLGQSGANVLTF.

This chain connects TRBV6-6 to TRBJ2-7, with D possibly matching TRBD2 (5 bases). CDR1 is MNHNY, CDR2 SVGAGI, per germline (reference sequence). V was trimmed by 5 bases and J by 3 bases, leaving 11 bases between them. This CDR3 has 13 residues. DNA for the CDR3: TGTGCCAGCAGTCCAGGACTCTACTACGAGCAGTACTTC. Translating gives CASSPGLYYEQYF.

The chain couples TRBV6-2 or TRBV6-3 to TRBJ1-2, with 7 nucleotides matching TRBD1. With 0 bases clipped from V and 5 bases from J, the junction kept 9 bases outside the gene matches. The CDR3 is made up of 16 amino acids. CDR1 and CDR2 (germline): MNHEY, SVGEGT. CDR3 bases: TGTGCCAGCAGTTACTCGAAGGAAACAGGGGATTATGGCTACACCTTC. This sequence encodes CASSYSKETGDYGYTF.

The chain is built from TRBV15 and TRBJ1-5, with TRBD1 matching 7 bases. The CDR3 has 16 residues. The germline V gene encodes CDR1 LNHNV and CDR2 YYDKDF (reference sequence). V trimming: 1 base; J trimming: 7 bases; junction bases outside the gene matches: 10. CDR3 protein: CATSRAHSQGEQPQHF. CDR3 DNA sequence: TGTGCCACCAGCAGAGCCCACTCCCAGGGGGAACAGCCCCAGCATTTT.

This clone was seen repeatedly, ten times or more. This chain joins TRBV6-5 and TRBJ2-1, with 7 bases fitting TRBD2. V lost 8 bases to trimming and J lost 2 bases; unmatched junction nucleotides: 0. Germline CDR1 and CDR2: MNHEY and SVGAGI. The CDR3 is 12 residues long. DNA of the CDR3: TGTGCCAGCGGGACTACCTACAATGAGCAGTTCTTC. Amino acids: CASGTTYNEQFF.

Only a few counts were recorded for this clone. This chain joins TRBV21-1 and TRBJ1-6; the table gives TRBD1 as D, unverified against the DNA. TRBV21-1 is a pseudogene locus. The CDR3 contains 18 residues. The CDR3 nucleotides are TGTGCCAGCAGCATCCACAGGGCTATCAGCTCCTATAATTCACCCCTCCACTTT. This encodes CASSIHRAISSYNSPLHF.

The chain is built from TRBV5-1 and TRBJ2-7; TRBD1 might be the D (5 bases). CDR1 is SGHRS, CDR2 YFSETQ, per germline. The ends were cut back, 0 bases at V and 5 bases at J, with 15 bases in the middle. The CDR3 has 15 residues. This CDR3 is CASSLDRGRWDEQYF. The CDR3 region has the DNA TGCGCCAGCAGCTTGGATAGGGGCCGGTGGGACGAGCAGTACTTC.

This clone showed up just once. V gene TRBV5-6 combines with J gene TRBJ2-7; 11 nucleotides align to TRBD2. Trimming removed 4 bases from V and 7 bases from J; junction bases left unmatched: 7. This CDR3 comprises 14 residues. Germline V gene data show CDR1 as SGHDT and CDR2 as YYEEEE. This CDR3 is CASSGGLADREQYF. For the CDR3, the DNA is TGTGCCAGCAGCGGGGGACTAGCGGATCGGGAGCAGTACTTC.

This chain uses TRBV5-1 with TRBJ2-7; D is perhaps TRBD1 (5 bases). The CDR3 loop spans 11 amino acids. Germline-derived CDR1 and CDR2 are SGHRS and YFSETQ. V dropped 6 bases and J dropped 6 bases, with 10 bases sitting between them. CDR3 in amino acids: CASKPGREQYF. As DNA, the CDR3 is TGCGCCAGCAAACCAGGGCGCGAGCAGTACTTC.

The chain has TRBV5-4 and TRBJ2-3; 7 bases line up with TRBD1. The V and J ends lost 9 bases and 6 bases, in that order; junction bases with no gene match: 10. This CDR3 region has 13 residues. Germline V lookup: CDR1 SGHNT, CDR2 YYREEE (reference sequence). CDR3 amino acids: CATKPYRGDTQYF. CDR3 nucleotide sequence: TGTGCCACCAAACCGTACAGGGGCGATACGCAGTATTTT. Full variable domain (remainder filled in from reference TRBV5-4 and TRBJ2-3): ETGVTQSPTHLIKTRGQQVTLRCSSQSGHNTVSWYQQALGQGPQFIFQYYREEENGRGNFPPRFSGLQFPNYSSELNVNALELDDSALYLCATKPYRGDTQYFGPGTRLTVL.

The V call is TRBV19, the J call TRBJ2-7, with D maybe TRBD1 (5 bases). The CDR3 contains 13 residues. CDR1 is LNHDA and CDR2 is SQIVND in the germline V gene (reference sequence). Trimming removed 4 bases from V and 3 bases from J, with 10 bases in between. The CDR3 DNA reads TGTGCCAGTAGTACCCAGGGAAACTACGAGCAGTACTTC. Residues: CASSTQGNYEQYF.

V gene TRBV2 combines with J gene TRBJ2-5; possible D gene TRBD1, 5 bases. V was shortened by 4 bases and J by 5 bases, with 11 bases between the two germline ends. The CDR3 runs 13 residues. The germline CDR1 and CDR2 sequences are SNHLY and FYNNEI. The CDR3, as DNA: TGTGCCAGCAGTGTGCAGGGCTTGGAGACCCAGTACTTC. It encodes CASSVQGLETQYF.

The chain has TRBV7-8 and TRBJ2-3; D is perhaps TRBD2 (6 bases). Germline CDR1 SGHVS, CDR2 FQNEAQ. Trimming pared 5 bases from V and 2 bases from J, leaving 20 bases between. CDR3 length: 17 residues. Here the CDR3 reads CASSDLLGGDSTDTQYF. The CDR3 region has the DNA TGTGCCAGCAGCGACCTCTTGGGGGGTGATTCCACAGATACGCAGTATTTT. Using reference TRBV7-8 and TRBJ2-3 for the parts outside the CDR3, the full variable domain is GAGVSQSPRYKVAKRGQDVALRCDPISGHVSLFWYQQALGQGPEFLTYFQNEAQLDKSGLPSDRFFAERPEGSVSTLKIQRTQQEDSAVYLCASSDLLGGDSTDTQYFGPGTRLTVL.

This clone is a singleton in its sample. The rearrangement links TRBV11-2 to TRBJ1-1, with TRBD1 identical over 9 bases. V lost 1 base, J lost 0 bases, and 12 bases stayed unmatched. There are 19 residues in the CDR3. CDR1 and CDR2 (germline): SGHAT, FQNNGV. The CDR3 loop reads CASSLALGTGNIMNTEAFF. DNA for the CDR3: TGTGCCAGCAGCTTAGCCCTCGGGACAGGGAACATTATGAACACTGAAGCTTTCTTT.